The 19 T cell receptor beta chains given below trace back to one sample, sequenced in a study of regulatory T cells in long-lasting Graves disease. Relying on iRepertoire HTBI primers and Arm-PCR of CDR3 regions, the team built TCR beta libraries. TCRdb ran MiXCR on the multiplex PCR reads and lists one entry per CDR3 protein. The top ten clones hold less than 9% of a sample with fewer than 550,000 distinct CDR3 sequences, 20% to 25% of them seen once. Noted time point: persistent/refractory GD, antithyroid drugs over 5 years with positive TRAb. Construction of the TCR library relied on RNA isolated from PBMCs. Sequencing was performed on peripheral blood mononuclear cells (PBMCs), taken when the disease was refractory, from a patient treated with antithyroid drugs. Receptors originate from a female donor with Graves disease.

The chain is built from TRBV6-1 and TRBJ2-7; D is possibly TRBD2 (6 bases). Germline V gene data show CDR1 as MNHNS and CDR2 as SASEGT. V was shortened by 6 bases and J by 0 bases, with 12 bases between the two germline ends. The CDR3 covers 14 residues. Here the CDR3 reads CASSPWGGSYEQYF. In DNA, the CDR3 is TGTGCCAGCAGCCCCTGGGGAGGCTCCTACGAGCAGTACTTC.

This clonotype has ten or more counts. The chain employs TRBV2 and TRBJ1-1; TRBD1 might be the D (6 bases). Between the trimmed V and J ends, which lost 0 bases and 4 bases, there was a span of 15 bases. CDR3 size: 16 residues. Germline V CDR1 and CDR2: SNHLY, FYNNEI. The CDR3 DNA follows: TGTGCCAGCAGTGAAGCGGAAGGGGGTGAAGGCACTGAAGCTTTCTTT. Translated, it gives CASSEAEGGEGTEAFF. Full variable domain (rest looked up from reference TRBV2 and TRBJ1-1): EPEVTQTPSHQVTQMGQEVILRCVPISNHLYFYWYRQILGQKVEFLVSFYNNEISEKSEIFDDQFSVERPDGSNFTLKIRSTKLEDSAMYFCASSEAEGGEGTEAFFGQGTRLTVV.

This clonotype was found many times. This chain uses TRBV2 with TRBJ1-2; no clear D. The germline CDR1 and CDR2 sequences are SNHLY and FYNNEI. CDR3 length equals 13 residues. V shed 3 bases and J shed 2 bases, with 7 bases lying between them. CDR3 nucleotide sequence: TGTGCCAGCAGTGAGCAAGAGAACTATGGCTACACCTTC. Translated, it gives CASSEQENYGYTF. The full variable domain, rest sourced from reference TRBV2 and TRBJ1-2, is EPEVTQTPSHQVTQMGQEVILRCVPISNHLYFYWYRQILGQKVEFLVSFYNNEISEKSEIFDDQFSVERPDGSNFTLKIRSTKLEDSAMYFCASSEQENYGYTFGSGTRLTVV.

The V call is TRBV12-3 or TRBV12-4, the J call TRBJ2-3, with TRBD2 matching 10 bases. This CDR3 comprises 13 residues. J was trimmed by 11 bases and V by 3 bases; bases with no gene match: 5. CDR3 residues: CASSLGSGRKQYF. For the CDR3, the DNA is TGTGCCAGCAGTTTGGGTAGCGGGAGGAAGCAGTATTTT.

This clonotype appeared many times. This sequence joins TRBV6-1 and TRBJ1-2; a weak D match, TRBD1 (6 bases). Trimming cost V 5 bases and J 6 bases, with 22 bases left between them. The CDR3 runs to 16 residues. Germline values: CDR1 MNHNS, CDR2 SASEGT. The CDR3 loop is CASSPTETGNKDGYTF. In DNA, the CDR3 is TGTGCCAGCAGTCCCACCGAAACAGGGAATAAGGATGGCTACACCTTC.

This clonotype showed up just a few times. This chain joins TRBV28 and TRBJ1-1; TRBD1 is a possible D gene (6 bases). The germline V gene encodes CDR1 MDHEN and CDR2 SYDVKM. This CDR3 has 12 amino acids. Trimming pared 8 bases from V and 5 bases from J, leaving 12 bases between. In nucleotides, the CDR3 is TGTGCCAGCTTCAGGGGCATAACTGAAGCTTTCTTT. It encodes CASFRGITEAFF. The whole variable domain, remainder taken from reference TRBV28 and TRBJ1-1, is DVKVTQSSRYLVKRTGEKVFLECVQDMDHENMFWYRQDPGLGLRLIYFSYDVKMKEKGDIPEGYSVSREKKERFSLILESASTNQTSMYLCASFRGITEAFFGQGTRLTVV.

This clonotype appeared many times. The rearrangement joins TRBV6-5 to TRBJ1-1; D not resolved. Germline values: CDR1 MNHEY, CDR2 SVGAGI. The V end lost 2 bases, the J end lost 3 bases, and 10 bases lay between the germline ends. The CDR3 consists of 14 residues. The CDR3 DNA follows: TGTGCCAGCAGTTACAAGGTCCCACACACTGAAGCTTTCTTT. Its protein is CASSYKVPHTEAFF.

In this sample, this clonotype turned up many times. The chain links TRBV10-3 to TRBJ2-7; a possible D gene is TRBD1 (6 bases). CDR1 and CDR2 from the germline V gene are ENHRY and SYGVKD. V was shortened by 6 bases and J by 6 bases, with 12 bases between the two germline ends. This CDR3 region has 12 residues. CDR3 bases: TGTGCCATCAGGACAGGTCTCGGCGAGCAGTACTTC. Protein: CAIRTGLGEQYF.

V gene TRBV27 combines with J gene TRBJ1-1; 8 positions match TRBD1. Looked up from germline, CDR1 is MNHEY and CDR2 is SMNVEV (reference sequence). V dropped 2 bases and J dropped 7; count of bases not matched to a gene: 6. The CDR3 is 14 residues long. The CDR3 nucleotides read TGTGCCAGCAGTTTAAGGACAGGGCGCCATGAAGCTTTCTTT. Translated: CASSLRTGRHEAFF.

In this sample, this clonotype turned up many times. The V and J genes are TRBV12-3 or TRBV12-4 and TRBJ1-1; D remains unclear. V dropped 3 bases and J dropped 4 bases, with 6 bases sitting between them. The CDR3 covers 12 residues. CDR3 loop: CASSFFGTEAFF. CDR3 DNA: TGTGCCAGCAGTTTTTTTGGCACTGAAGCTTTCTTT.

V usage is TRBV28 and J usage is TRBJ2-1; 7 bases fit TRBD2. Per germline, CDR1 MDHEN and CDR2 SYDVKM. This CDR3 has 19 amino acids. Trimming cost V 1 base and J 2 bases; bases outside gene matches: 14. CDR3 in DNA: TGTGCCAGCAGTTTATCGGCCCTTACATGGGGGGGGGCCTACAATGAGCAGTTCTTC. As protein: CASSLSALTWGGAYNEQFF. The full variable domain, with the rest looked up from reference TRBV28 and TRBJ2-1, is DVKVTQSSRYLVKRTGEKVFLECVQDMDHENMFWYRQDPGLGLRLIYFSYDVKMKEKGDIPEGYSVSREKKERFSLILESASTNQTSMYLCASSLSALTWGGAYNEQFFGPGTRLTVL.

There are a few counts of this clonotype. The chain has TRBV7-3 and TRBJ1-3, with D perhaps TRBD1 (6 bases). Trimming stripped 5 bases from V and 2 bases from J, with 16 bases between. The CDR3 sequence is 16 residues long. From germline, CDR1 is SGHTA and CDR2 FQGTGA. CDR3 sequence: CASSLHPGGTGNTIYF. The CDR3 coding sequence is TGTGCCAGCAGCCTACATCCTGGGGGCACTGGAAACACCATATATTTT.

This clonotype was observed at least ten times. V and J are TRBV29-1 and TRBJ2-5; TRBD1 might be the D (7 bases). In germline, CDR1 is SQVTM, CDR2 ANQGSEA. V lost 4 bases, J lost 5 bases, and 20 bases lay in between. The CDR3 contains 15 residues. The CDR3 here is CSVGGTVNRGETQYF. In DNA form, the CDR3 reads TGCAGCGTTGGAGGGACAGTAAACCGGGGGGAGACCCAGTACTTC.

This clonotype appeared a few times. The chain has TRBV15 and TRBJ2-5, with D perhaps matching TRBD2 (5 bases). The V end lost 4 bases, the J end lost 2 bases, and 11 bases lay between the germline ends. Per germline, CDR1 LNHNV and CDR2 YYDKDF (reference sequence). The CDR3 is made up of 14 amino acids. CDR3 sequence reads: CATSKLALQETQYF. The DNA of the CDR3 is TGTGCCACCAGCAAGCTAGCCTTACAAGAGACCCAGTACTTC.

The chain combines TRBV6-1 with TRBJ1-5; D may be TRBD1 (5 bases). V was cut by 2 bases and J by 5 bases, with 13 bases left in between. Germline values: CDR1 MNHNS, CDR2 SASEGT. CDR3 length: 15 residues. For the CDR3, the DNA is TGTGCCAGCAGTGAAAGGGGCAGTTCGTATCAGCCCCAGCATTTT. This codes for CASSERGSSYQPQHF.

This clonotype was recorded a few times. A much larger clonotype is one base distant, so this may be a read error. The chain's CDR3 is CARSEGARNEKLFF. CDR3 DNA sequence: TGTGCCCGCAGTGAGGGGGCGAGAAATGAAAAACTGTTTTTT. This chain uses TRBV2 with TRBJ1-4, with 7 positions matching TRBD1. The CDR3 has 14 residues. Germline values: CDR1 SNHLY, CDR2 FYNNEI.

Worth noting for this clonotype: The junction departs from germline at one end; a sequencing error may be responsible. The chain recombines TRBV3-1 with TRBJ2-3; D is perhaps TRBD1 or TRBD2 (5 bases each). The CDR3 length is 12 residues. Per germline, CDR1 LGHDT and CDR2 YNNKEL (reference sequence). The chain's CDR3 is CASSLQRGDSHF. For the CDR3, the DNA is TGTGCCAGCAGCCTCCAGCGAGGGGATTCGCATTTT.

Many counts were recorded for this clonotype. The J gene is TRBJ2-7, the V gene TRBV6-1; D is possibly TRBD1 (6 bases). V lost 5 bases to trimming and J lost 3 bases, with 20 bases between them. Germline CDR1 MNHNS, CDR2 SASEGT. The CDR3 is 16 amino acids. CDR3 nucleotide sequence: TGTGCCAGCAGTCCACGGACAGAACTTACCTACTACGAGCAGTACTTC. It encodes CASSPRTELTYYEQYF.

This clonotype turned up a few times. The gene calls are TRBV2 and TRBJ2-1, with TRBD1 as a possible D gene (6 bases). The CDR3 extends over 15 amino acids. Germline V gives CDR1 SNHLY, CDR2 FYNNEI. Trimming left V 2 bases short and J 0 bases short, with 8 bases between. For the CDR3, the DNA is TGTGCCAGCAGTGAAAGGGGGAGCTCCTACAATGAGCAGTTCTTC. This encodes CASSERGSSYNEQFF.